Presented here are 8 T cell receptor beta chains from one specimen sequenced in a study of cytomegalovirus exposure and HLA in healthy donors. The method was immunoSEQ multiplex PCR; TCRdb's version includes in-frame clones alone and lacks a portion of them. In the table there are 220,000 or so clones, 80% to 85% of which are singletons. The material sequenced was PBMCs. These receptors originate from a woman aged 30 to 39 in good health and CMV-seropositive.

The CDR3, as DNA: TGTGCCTGGAGTGCGAAAACATGGCCGTTTCAGCTGTTTTTT. This codes for CAWSAKTWPFQLFF. The chain links TRBV30 to TRBJ1-4, with D unclear. The CDR3 contains 14 residues. V lost 1 base to trimming and J lost 14 bases, with 20 bases between them. Germline lookup yields CDR1 GTSNPN and CDR2 SVGIG (reference sequence).

The V and J genes are TRBV7-6 and TRBJ2-7; the D is unclear. V was clipped by 1 base and J by 5 bases, with 15 bases between them. The length of the CDR3 is 15 residues. The germline V gene has CDR1 SGHVS and CDR2 FNYEAQ. In DNA, the CDR3 is TGTGCCAGCAGCTTAGAGGCCAGAGACGGCGACGAGCAGTACTTC. Translated: CASSLEARDGDEQYF.

This clone was detected once. The chain has TRBV7-2 and TRBJ1-2, with unresolved D. The germline gives CDR1 SGHTA, CDR2 FQGNSA. The CDR3 extends over 15 amino acids. The V and J ends lost 1 base and 5 bases respectively, with 14 bases between them. The CDR3 DNA is TGTGCCAGCAGCTTAGAGGGCGGGCCCAAATATGGCTACACCTTC. Translation gives CASSLEGGPKYGYTF.

The chain has TRBV5-1 and TRBJ1-2, with TRBD1 matching over 10 bases. V was clipped by 1 base and J by 7 bases; unmatched bases: 10. Germline V gene lookup returns CDR1 SGHRS and CDR2 YFSETQ. The CDR3 is made up of 16 amino acids. The CDR3 DNA reads as TGCGCCAGCAGCTTGTTCCCCGAGGGACAGGGGTCTGGCTACACCTTC. Translated: CASSLFPEGQGSGYTF.

The DNA of the CDR3 is TGTGCCAGCAGAGAACAGGGTCGAGGCTACACCTTC. Amino acid sequence: CASREQGRGYTF. The V gene is TRBV2, the J gene TRBJ1-2, with TRBD1 as a possible D gene (6 bases). Trimming took 6 bases from V and 8 from J, leaving 13 bases between them. The CDR3 is 12 residues long. The germline CDR1 and CDR2 sequences are SNHLY and FYNNEI.

This chain uses TRBV6-1 with TRBJ2-5; possible D gene TRBD1, 6 bases. The CDR3 is 13 amino acids. V shed 8 bases and J shed 5 bases, with 15 bases lying between them. Germline loops: CDR1 MNHNS, CDR2 SASEGT. The CDR3 DNA reads TGTGCCAGCCAGGGGTTGATGGAGGAGACCCAGTACTTC. Translating it yields CASQGLMEETQYF.

The chain combines TRBV10-3 with TRBJ1-4; possible D gene TRBD1, 5 bases. Trimming pared 8 bases from V and 6 bases from J, leaving 13 bases between. Germline V gene lookup returns CDR1 ENHRY and CDR2 SYGVKD. The CDR3 is 13 amino acids. Here the CDR3 DNA reads TGTGCCATCGGAGACAGTGAACATGAAAAACTGTTTTTT. It yields the protein CAIGDSEHEKLFF.

This clone was seen only once. This chain uses TRBV9 with TRBJ1-1, with D unresolved. The CDR3 has 14 residues. V lost 3 bases and J lost 1, with 10 bases in between. Germline V gene data show CDR1 as SGDLS and CDR2 as YYNGEE. The CDR3 spells CASSAVPGNTEAFF. The CDR3 DNA reads TGTGCCAGCAGCGCCGTTCCGGGGAACACTGAAGCTTTCTTT. Full variable domain (missing parts from reference TRBV9 and TRBJ1-1): DSGVTQTPKHLITATGQRVTLRCSPRSGDLSVYWYQQSLDQGLQFLIQYYNGEERAKGNILERFSAQQFPDLHSELNLSSLELGDSALYFCASSAVPGNTEAFFGQGTRLTVV.